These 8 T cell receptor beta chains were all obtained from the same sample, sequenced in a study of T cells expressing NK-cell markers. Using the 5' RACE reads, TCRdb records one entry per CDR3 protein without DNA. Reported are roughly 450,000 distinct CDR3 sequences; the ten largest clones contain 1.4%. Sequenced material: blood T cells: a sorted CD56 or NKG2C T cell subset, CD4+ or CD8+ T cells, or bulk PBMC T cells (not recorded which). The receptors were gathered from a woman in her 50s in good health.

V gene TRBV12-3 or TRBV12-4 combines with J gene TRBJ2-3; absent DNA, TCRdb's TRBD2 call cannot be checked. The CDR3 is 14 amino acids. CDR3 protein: CASTLAGGGDTQYF.

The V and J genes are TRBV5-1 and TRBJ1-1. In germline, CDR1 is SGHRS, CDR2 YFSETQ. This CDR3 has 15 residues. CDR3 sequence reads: CASSPRIRPNTEAFF.

The CDR3 sequence: CASSLGALGTGELFF. This sequence joins TRBV5-1 and TRBJ2-2. The CDR3 spans 15 residues. Germline values: CDR1 SGHRS, CDR2 YFSETQ.

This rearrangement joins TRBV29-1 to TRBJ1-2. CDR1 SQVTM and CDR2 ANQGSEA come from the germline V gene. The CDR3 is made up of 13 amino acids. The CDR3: CSGSEVRGYGYTF.

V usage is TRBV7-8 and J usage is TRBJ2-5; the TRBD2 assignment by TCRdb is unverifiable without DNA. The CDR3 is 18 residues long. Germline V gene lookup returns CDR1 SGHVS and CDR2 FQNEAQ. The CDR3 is CASSPRIWLSGFQETQYF.

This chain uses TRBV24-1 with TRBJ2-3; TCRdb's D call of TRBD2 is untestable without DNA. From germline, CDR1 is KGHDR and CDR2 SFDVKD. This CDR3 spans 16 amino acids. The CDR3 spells CATSDFTSGRLNTQYF.

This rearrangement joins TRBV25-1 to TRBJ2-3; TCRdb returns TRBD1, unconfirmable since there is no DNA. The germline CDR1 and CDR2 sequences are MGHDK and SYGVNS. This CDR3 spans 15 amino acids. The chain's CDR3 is CASMGAGARADTQYF.

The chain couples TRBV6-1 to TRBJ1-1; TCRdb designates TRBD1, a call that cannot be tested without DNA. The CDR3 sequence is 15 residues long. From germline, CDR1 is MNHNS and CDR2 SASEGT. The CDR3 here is CASKRQGEWNTEAFF.